This TCR beta chain emerged from a study of blood T cell repertoires in COVID-19. Study-wide context: The study drew acute and convalescent COVID-19 samples from the United States, Italy and Spain.

Profiling relied on immunoSEQ multiplex PCR, and the TCRdb table lists in-frame clones only, not all of them. The repertoire holds tens of thousands of clones, roughly four fifths seen once, with 9% to 10% in the top ten. The CDR3 loop spans 12 amino acids. Germline CDR1 reads LGHDT; CDR2 reads YNNKEL (reference sequence). Remarks on this clone: A read error may produce the germline difference seen at one junction end.

Input material: peripheral blood. The TCR originated in a human donor in a cohort sampled during active COVID-19. V is TRBV3-1 (or the pseudogene TRBV3-2) and J is TRBJ1-2; no firm D call. The CDR3 nucleotides read TGTGCCAGCAGCCAAGGCGGCGGACTTCTCCTCTTC. Amino acid sequence: CASSQGGGLLLF.